A single T cell receptor (beta chain) is shown here with its context. Its antigen is not identified. These data originate in a study of T cell responses to AZD1222 COVID-19 vaccine. Germline V lookup: CDR1 LGHNA, CDR2 YSLEER. Trimming removed 1 base from V and 4 bases from J, with 16 bases in between. The CDR3 consists of 16 residues. Notes on the study in general: In all cases, repertoires were sampled only after the peak T cell response.

Here immunoSEQ multiplex PCR was the method, and the copy in TCRdb shows in-frame clones only, minus some. The profile shows about 84,000 clones, 70% to 90% of them singletons. The sequenced sample was peripheral blood, obtained 28 days after the second AZD1222 dose. The V call is TRBV4-3, the J call TRBJ1-1, with D unresolved. The sequence derives from an adult who received the AZD1222 COVID-19 vaccine. CDR3 amino acids: CASSQGLTLAGTEAFF. CDR3 DNA sequence: TGCGCCAGCAGCCAAGGTTTAACCTTGGCGGGCACTGAAGCTTTCTTT.